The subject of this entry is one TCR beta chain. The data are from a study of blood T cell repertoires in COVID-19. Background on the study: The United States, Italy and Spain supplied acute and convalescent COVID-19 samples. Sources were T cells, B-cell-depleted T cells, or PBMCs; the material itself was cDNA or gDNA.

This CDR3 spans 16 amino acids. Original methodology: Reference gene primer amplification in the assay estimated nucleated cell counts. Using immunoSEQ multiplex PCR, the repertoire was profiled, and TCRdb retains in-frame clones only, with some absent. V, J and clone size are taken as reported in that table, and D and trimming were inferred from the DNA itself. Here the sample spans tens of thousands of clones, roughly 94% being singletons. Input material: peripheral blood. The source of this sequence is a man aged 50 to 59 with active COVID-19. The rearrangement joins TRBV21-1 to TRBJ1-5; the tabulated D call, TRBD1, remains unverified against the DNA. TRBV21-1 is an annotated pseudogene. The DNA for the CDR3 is TGTGCCAGCAGCCGGCCGGGACACCACTGTGGTCAGCCCCAGCATTTT. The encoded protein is CASSRPGHHCGQPQHF.